This TCR beta chain appears in the sequencing data of a study of shared clonotypes between healthy human individuals. Background on the study: Each donor's CD8 memory used one plate, CD8 naive two, each CD4 subset three.

As defined, naive CD8 cells were CD45RO-negative and positively selected for CCR7, with terminally differentiated effector memory CD45RA+ cells excluded. Profiled with immunoSEQ multiplex PCR; TCRdb holds only in-frame clones, not every one. The sample shows hundreds of thousands of clones, approximately 95% of them seen only once. The sequencing input was naive CD8+ T cells sorted from blood. The TCR comes from a woman aged 25 to 39 in good health.

This CDR3 is CASSLVSVTGNTIYF. The CDR3 bases are TGTGCCAGCAGCTTAGTATCCGTAACTGGAAACACCATATATTTT. V usage is TRBV7-9 and J usage is TRBJ1-3, with no clear D. This CDR3 comprises 15 residues. The germline V and J ends were trimmed by 1 base and 2 bases, with 9 bases remaining between them. The germline CDR1 and CDR2 sequences are SEHNR and FQNEAQ (reference sequence).